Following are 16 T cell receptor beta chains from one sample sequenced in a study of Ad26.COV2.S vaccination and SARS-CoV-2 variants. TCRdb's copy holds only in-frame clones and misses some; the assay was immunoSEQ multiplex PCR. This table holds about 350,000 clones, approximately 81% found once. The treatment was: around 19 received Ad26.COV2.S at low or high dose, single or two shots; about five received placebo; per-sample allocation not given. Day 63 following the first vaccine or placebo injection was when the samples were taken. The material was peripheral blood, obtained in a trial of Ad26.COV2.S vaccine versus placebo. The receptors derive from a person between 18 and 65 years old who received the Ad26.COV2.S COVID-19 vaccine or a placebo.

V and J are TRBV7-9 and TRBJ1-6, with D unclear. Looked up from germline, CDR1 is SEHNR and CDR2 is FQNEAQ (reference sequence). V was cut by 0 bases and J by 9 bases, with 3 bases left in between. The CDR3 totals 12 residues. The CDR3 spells CASSLAPSPLHF. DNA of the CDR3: TGTGCCAGCAGCTTAGCACCTTCACCCCTCCACTTT.

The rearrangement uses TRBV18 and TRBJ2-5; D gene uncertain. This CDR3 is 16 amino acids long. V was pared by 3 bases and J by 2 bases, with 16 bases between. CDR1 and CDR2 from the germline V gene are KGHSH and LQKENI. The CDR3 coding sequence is TGTGCCAGCTCACCTCTTACACGTGGTCAGCAAGAGACCCAGTACTTC. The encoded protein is CASSPLTRGQQETQYF.

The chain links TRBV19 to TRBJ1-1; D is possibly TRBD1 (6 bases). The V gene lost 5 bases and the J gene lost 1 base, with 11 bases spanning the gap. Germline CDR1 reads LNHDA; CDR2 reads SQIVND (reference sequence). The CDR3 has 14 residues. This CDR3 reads CASSFDRRNTEAFF. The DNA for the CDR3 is TGTGCCAGTAGTTTCGACAGGAGGAACACTGAAGCTTTCTTT.

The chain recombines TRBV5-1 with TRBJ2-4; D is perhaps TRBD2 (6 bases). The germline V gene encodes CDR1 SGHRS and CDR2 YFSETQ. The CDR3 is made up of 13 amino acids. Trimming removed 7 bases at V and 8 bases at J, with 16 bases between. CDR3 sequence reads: CASGPGDTDIQYF. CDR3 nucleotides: TGCGCCAGCGGGCCGGGAGATACGGACATTCAGTACTTC. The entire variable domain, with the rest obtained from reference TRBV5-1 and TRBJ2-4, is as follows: KAGVTQTPRYLIKTRGQQVTLSCSPISGHRSVSWYQQTPGQGLQFLFEYFSETQRNKGNFPGRFSGRQFSNSRSEMNVSTLELGDSALYLCASGPGDTDIQYFGAGTRLSVL.

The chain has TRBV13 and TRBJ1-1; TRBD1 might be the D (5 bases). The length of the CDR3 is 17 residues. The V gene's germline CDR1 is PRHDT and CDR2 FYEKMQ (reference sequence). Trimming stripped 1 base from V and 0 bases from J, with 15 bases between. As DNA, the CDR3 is TGTGCCAGCAGCTTAGATCTGGGGGTTCAGATGAACACTGAAGCTTTCTTT. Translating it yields CASSLDLGVQMNTEAFF. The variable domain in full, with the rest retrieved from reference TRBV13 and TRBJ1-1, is AAGVIQSPRHLIKEKRETATLKCYPIPRHDTVYWYQQGPGQDPQFLISFYEKMQSDKGSIPDRFSAQQFSDYHSELNMSSLELGDSALYFCASSLDLGVQMNTEAFFGQGTRLTVV.

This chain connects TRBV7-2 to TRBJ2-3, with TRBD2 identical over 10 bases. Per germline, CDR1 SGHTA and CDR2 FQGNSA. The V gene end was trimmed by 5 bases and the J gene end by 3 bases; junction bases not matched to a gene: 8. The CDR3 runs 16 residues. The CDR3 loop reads CASSERVLAGTDTQYF. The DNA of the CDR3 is TGTGCCAGCAGCGAGAGGGTACTAGCGGGAACAGATACGCAGTATTTT.

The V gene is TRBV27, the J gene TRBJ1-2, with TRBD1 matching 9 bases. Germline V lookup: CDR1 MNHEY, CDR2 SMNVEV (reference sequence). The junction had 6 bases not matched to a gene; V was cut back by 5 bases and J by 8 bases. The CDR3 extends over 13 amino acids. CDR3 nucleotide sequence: TGTGCCAGCAGTGGGGGACAGGGTGGCGGCTACACCTTC. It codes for CASSGGQGGGYTF.

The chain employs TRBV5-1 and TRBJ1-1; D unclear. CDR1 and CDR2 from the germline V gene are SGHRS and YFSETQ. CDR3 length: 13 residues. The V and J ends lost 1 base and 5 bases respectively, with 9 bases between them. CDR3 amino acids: CASSLLGSTEAFF. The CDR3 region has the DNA TGCGCCAGCAGCTTGTTAGGGAGTACTGAAGCTTTCTTT.

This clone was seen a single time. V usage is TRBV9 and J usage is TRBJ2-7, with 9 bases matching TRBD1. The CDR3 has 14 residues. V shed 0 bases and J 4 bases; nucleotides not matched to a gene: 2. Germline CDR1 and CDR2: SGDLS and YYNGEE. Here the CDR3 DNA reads TGTGCCAGCAGCGTAGCGACAGGGGGTTACGAGCAGTACTTC. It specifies CASSVATGGYEQYF.

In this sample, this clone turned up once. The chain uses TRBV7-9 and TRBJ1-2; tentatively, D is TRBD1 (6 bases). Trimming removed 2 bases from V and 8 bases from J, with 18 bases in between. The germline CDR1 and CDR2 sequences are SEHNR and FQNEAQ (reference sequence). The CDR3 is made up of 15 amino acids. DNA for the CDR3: TGTGCCAGCAGCTTATTCCGGACAGAGTTAGGAGGCTACACCTTC. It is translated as CASSLFRTELGGYTF.

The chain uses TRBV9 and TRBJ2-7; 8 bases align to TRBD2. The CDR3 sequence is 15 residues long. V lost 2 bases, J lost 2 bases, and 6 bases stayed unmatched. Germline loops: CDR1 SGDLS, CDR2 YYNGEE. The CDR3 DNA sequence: TGTGCCAGCAGCGTCGAAGCGGGAGAGCCCTACGAGCAGTACTTC. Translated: CASSVEAGEPYEQYF.

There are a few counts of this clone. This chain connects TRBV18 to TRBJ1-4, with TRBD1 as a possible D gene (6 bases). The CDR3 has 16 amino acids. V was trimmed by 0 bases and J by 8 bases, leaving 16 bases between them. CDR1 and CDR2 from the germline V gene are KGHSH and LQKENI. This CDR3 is CASSPPGAGETEKLFF. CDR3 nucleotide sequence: TGTGCCAGCTCACCACCGGGAGCAGGGGAAACAGAAAAACTGTTTTTT.

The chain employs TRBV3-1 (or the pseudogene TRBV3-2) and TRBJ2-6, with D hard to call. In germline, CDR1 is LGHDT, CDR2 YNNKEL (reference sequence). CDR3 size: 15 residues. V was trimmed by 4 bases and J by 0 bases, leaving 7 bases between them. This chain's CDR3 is CASSRSISGANVLTF. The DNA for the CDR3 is TGTGCCAGCAGCCGCTCCATCTCTGGGGCCAACGTCCTGACTTTC.

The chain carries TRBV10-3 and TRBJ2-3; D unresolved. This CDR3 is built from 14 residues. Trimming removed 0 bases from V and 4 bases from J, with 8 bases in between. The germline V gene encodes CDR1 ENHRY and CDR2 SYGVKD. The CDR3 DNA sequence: TGTGCCATCAGTGAGTCCGTCAGTCCAGATACGCAGTATTTT. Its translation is CAISESVSPDTQYF.

The CDR3 sequence is CASSYKNREYINGYTF. CDR3 nucleotide sequence: TGTGCCAGCAGCTACAAAAACAGGGAGTATATCAATGGCTACACCTTC. V usage is TRBV5-6 and J usage is TRBJ1-2; TRBD1 might be the D (6 bases). The CDR3 is 16 amino acids. Looked up from germline, CDR1 is SGHDT and CDR2 is YYEEEE. V lost 3 bases and J 6 bases, leaving 21 bases between the germline ends.

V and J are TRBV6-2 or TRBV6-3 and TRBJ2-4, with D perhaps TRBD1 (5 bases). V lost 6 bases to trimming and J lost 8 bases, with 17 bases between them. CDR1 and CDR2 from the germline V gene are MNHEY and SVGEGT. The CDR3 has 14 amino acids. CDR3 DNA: TGTGCCAGCAGCCTACGACAGATCGGACACATTCAGTACTTC. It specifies CASSLRQIGHIQYF.